This T cell receptor beta chain stems from a study of shared clonotypes between healthy human individuals. Study-wide findings and caveats: An expected dependence of interdonor clonotype sharing on sequencing depth was noted. Non-shared clonotypes had lower generation probabilities than clonotypes shared by all four sorted-subset donors. In having few donors, the study represented limited genetic and exposure-history diversity.

Per the study methods: ImmunoSEQ output lacked quality scores and full-length reads, limiting matched filtering. Profiled with immunoSEQ multiplex PCR; TCRdb holds only in-frame clones, not every one. That table supplies the V and J calls and clone size; D and trimming were determined from the DNA. In the table there are around 2,100,000 clones, about 94% of which are singletons. This CDR3 contains 15 residues. Looked up from germline, CDR1 is SGHVS and CDR2 is FQNEAQ. V gave up 1 base and J gave up 5 bases; unmatched junction bases: 3. Terminally differentiated effector memory CD45RA+ cells were left out of the naive CD8 fraction, which was CD45RO-negative and positively selected for CCR7. A word on this clone: Its matching antigen is unknown.

This chain connects TRBV7-8 to TRBJ1-4; 8 nucleotides agree with TRBD1. Sequenced input: naive CD8+ T cells sorted from blood. The origin of this receptor is a man aged 18 to 30 in good health. CDR3: CASSLEGTGNEKLFF. The CDR3 bases are TGTGCCAGCAGCTTAGAAGGGACAGGAAATGAAAAACTGTTTTTT.